Listed here is a single T cell receptor beta chain. The antigen remains undetermined. The record originates from a study of T-cell reconstitution after alpha-beta-depleted transplantation in children. Study findings and constraints: In some patients, recipient T cells and intrathymic progenitors surviving conditioning explained high day-60 diversity. About two months after transplant, alpha-beta T cells reportedly came from several hundred expanded graft clones.

This sample's TCRbeta library carried unique molecular identifier barcodes. One entry per CDR3 protein, called by TCRdb with MiXCR from the PCR reads. The sample contains 250,000 or so distinct CDR3 sequences, under 30% of which appear only once. The CDR3 is 12 amino acids. CDR1 is SQVTM, CDR2 ANQGSEA, per germline. V was cut by 3 bases and J by 1 base, with 4 bases left in between. This rearrangement joins TRBV29-1 to TRBJ1-3; D gene ambiguous. The starting material was PBMCs, mostly from graft donor cells, obtained 360 days after TCRalphabeta/CD19-depleted stem cell transplant. This TCR came from a female patient aged 2-15 years who had a stem cell transplant for congenital amegakaryocytic thrombocytopenia, so the T cells may come from the graft donor. The CDR3 loop is CSVEFSGNTIYF. DNA of the CDR3: TGCAGCGTTGAGTTTTCTGGAAACACCATATATTTT.